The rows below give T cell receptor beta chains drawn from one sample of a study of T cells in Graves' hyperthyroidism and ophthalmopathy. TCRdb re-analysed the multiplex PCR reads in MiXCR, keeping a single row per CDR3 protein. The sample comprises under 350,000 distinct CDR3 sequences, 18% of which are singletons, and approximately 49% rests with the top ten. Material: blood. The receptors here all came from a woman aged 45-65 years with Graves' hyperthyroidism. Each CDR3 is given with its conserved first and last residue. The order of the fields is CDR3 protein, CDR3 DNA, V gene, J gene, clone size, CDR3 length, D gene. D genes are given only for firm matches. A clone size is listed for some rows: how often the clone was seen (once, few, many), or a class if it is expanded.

cdr3_aa: CSARDRGNSDEKLFF; cdr3_nt: TGCAGTGCTAGAGATCGGGGGAACTCTGATGAAAAACTGTTTTTT; v_call: TRBV20-1; j_call: TRBJ1-4; clone_size: few; cdr3_length: 15; d_call: .
cdr3_aa: CASSLGSRGWEQFF; cdr3_nt: TGTGCCAGCAGCTTGGGCTCCCGGGGGTGGGAGCAGTTCTTC; v_call: TRBV11-2; j_call: TRBJ2-1; clone_size: .; cdr3_length: 14; d_call: .
cdr3_aa: CASSLLQGPGPQHF; cdr3_nt: TGTGCCAGCAGCTTGCTACAGGGTCCGGGGCCCCAGCATTTT; v_call: TRBV5-6; j_call: TRBJ1-5; clone_size: many; cdr3_length: 14; d_call: .
cdr3_aa: CSASTGLGGEKLFF; cdr3_nt: TGCAGTGCTAGCACAGGGCTGGGGGGTGAAAAACTGTTTTTT; v_call: TRBV20-1; j_call: TRBJ1-4; clone_size: many; cdr3_length: 14; d_call: .
cdr3_aa: CASSLAHREWETQYF; cdr3_nt: TGTGCCAGCAGCTTAGCGCACAGGGAGTGGGAGACCCAGTACTTC; v_call: TRBV7-8; j_call: TRBJ2-5; clone_size: many; cdr3_length: 15; d_call: .
cdr3_aa: CASSLSSGTLHEQFF; cdr3_nt: TGTGCCAGCAGTTTATCTTCCGGGACGCTTCATGAGCAGTTCTTC; v_call: TRBV27; j_call: TRBJ2-1; clone_size: .; cdr3_length: 15; d_call: .
cdr3_aa: CSAIGTGATDTQYF; cdr3_nt: TGCAGTGCTATCGGGACAGGGGCGACAGATACGCAGTATTTT; v_call: TRBV20-1; j_call: TRBJ2-3; clone_size: many; cdr3_length: 14; d_call: TRBD1
cdr3_aa: CASSPPLGTGLDTQYF; cdr3_nt: TGTGCCAGCAGCCCACCCCTTGGGACAGGGTTAGATACGCAGTATTTT; v_call: TRBV28; j_call: TRBJ2-3; clone_size: .; cdr3_length: 16; d_call: TRBD1
cdr3_aa: CARSVGQTGNTIYF; cdr3_nt: TGTGCCCGGAGTGTTGGGCAGACCGGAAACACCATATATTTT; v_call: TRBV30; j_call: TRBJ1-3; clone_size: .; cdr3_length: 14; d_call: .
cdr3_aa: CASSEAPGAAETQYF; cdr3_nt: TGTGCCAGCAGTGAAGCGCCAGGGGCGGCAGAGACCCAGTACTTC; v_call: TRBV6-1; j_call: TRBJ2-5; clone_size: .; cdr3_length: 15; d_call: .
cdr3_aa: CAIKAGENDYEQYF; cdr3_nt: TGTGCCATCAAGGCAGGGGAAAATGACTACGAGCAGTACTTC; v_call: TRBV10-3; j_call: TRBJ2-7; clone_size: few; cdr3_length: 14; d_call: .
cdr3_aa: CASSPGYMVSYEQYF; cdr3_nt: TGTGCCAGCAGCCCGGGATATATGGTCTCCTACGAGCAGTACTTC; v_call: TRBV6-1; j_call: TRBJ2-7; clone_size: once; cdr3_length: 15; d_call: .
cdr3_aa: CASSRLAGEYNEQFF; cdr3_nt: TGTGCCAGTAGTCGGCTAGCGGGGGAATACAATGAGCAGTTCTTC; v_call: TRBV19; j_call: TRBJ2-1; clone_size: few; cdr3_length: 15; d_call: TRBD2
cdr3_aa: CAWRKENYEQYF; cdr3_nt: TGTGCCTGGAGGAAAGAGAACTACGAGCAGTACTTC; v_call: TRBV30; j_call: TRBJ2-7; clone_size: many; cdr3_length: 12; d_call: .
cdr3_aa: CASSFGLAGQETQYF; cdr3_nt: TGTGCCAGCAGTTTTGGGCTAGCGGGACAAGAGACCCAGTACTTC; v_call: TRBV28; j_call: TRBJ2-5; clone_size: many; cdr3_length: 15; d_call: TRBD2
cdr3_aa: CASSELSTTSAFF; cdr3_nt: TGTGCCAGCAGTGAATTGAGCACGACGTCAGCTTTCTTT; v_call: TRBV2; j_call: TRBJ1-1; clone_size: many; cdr3_length: 13; d_call: .
cdr3_aa: CASSTRGTGELFF; cdr3_nt: TGTGCCAGCAGCACCAGGGGTACCGGGGAGCTGTTTTTT; v_call: TRBV7-9; j_call: TRBJ2-2; clone_size: .; cdr3_length: 13; d_call: .
cdr3_aa: CASSQAASLNTEAFF; cdr3_nt: TGTGCCAGCAGCCAAGCCGCCAGCCTGAACACTGAAGCTTTCTTT; v_call: TRBV3-1; j_call: TRBJ1-1; clone_size: many; cdr3_length: 15; d_call: .
cdr3_aa: CASTLLGTINTGELFF; cdr3_nt: TGTGCCAGCACCCTCTTAGGGACGATTAACACCGGGGAGCTGTTTTTT; v_call: TRBV5-6; j_call: TRBJ2-2; clone_size: .; cdr3_length: 16; d_call: .
cdr3_aa: CAWSLAGLSEQYF; cdr3_nt: TGTGCCTGGAGTCTAGCGGGCCTCTCCGAGCAGTACTTC; v_call: TRBV30; j_call: TRBJ2-7; clone_size: few; cdr3_length: 13; d_call: TRBD2
cdr3_aa: CASSLSRSSYEQYF; cdr3_nt: TGTGCCAGCAGTTTATCTAGAAGCTCCTACGAGCAGTACTTC; v_call: TRBV27; j_call: TRBJ2-7; clone_size: .; cdr3_length: 14; d_call: .
cdr3_aa: CATSEGGKTQYF; cdr3_nt: TGTGCCACCAGTGAAGGGGGGAAGACCCAGTACTTC; v_call: TRBV24-1; j_call: TRBJ2-5; clone_size: .; cdr3_length: 12; d_call: .
cdr3_aa: CSVEDHSKGNEQFF; cdr3_nt: TGCAGCGTTGAAGATCATTCCAAGGGCAATGAGCAGTTCTTC; v_call: TRBV29-1; j_call: TRBJ2-1; clone_size: once; cdr3_length: 14; d_call: .
cdr3_aa: CATSDPGGTGETQYF; cdr3_nt: TGTGCCACCAGTGATCCTGGCGGCACGGGAGAGACCCAGTACTTC; v_call: TRBV24-1; j_call: TRBJ2-5; clone_size: once; cdr3_length: 15; d_call: .
cdr3_aa: CASSQADSNSPLHF; cdr3_nt: TGTGCCAGCAGCCAAGCTGACAGTAATTCACCCCTCCACTTT; v_call: TRBV3-1; j_call: TRBJ1-6; clone_size: many; cdr3_length: 14; d_call: .
cdr3_aa: CAASSGANVLTF; cdr3_nt: TGTGCCGCAAGCTCTGGGGCCAACGTCCTGACTTTC; v_call: TRBV3-1; j_call: TRBJ2-6; clone_size: many; cdr3_length: 12; d_call: .
cdr3_aa: CASSVAGGLAESSYNEQFF; cdr3_nt: TGTGCCAGCAGCGTAGCCGGGGGACTAGCGGAAAGCTCCTACAATGAGCAGTTCTTC; v_call: TRBV9; j_call: TRBJ2-1; clone_size: .; cdr3_length: 19; d_call: TRBD2
cdr3_aa: CASTRTGGSYNEQFF; cdr3_nt: TGTGCCAGCACCCGGACAGGGGGATCCTACAATGAGCAGTTCTTC; v_call: TRBV5-6; j_call: TRBJ2-1; clone_size: few; cdr3_length: 15; d_call: TRBD1
cdr3_aa: CASSPGLLTGLRIYNEQFF; cdr3_nt: TGTGCCAGCTCACCAGGACTGCTGACGGGACTACGAATCTACAATGAGCAGTTCTTC; v_call: TRBV14; j_call: TRBJ2-1; clone_size: many; cdr3_length: 19; d_call: TRBD2
cdr3_aa: CASSYPGDREQPQHF; cdr3_nt: TGTGCCAGCAGTTACCCCGGGGACAGGGAACAGCCCCAGCATTTT; v_call: TRBV6-2/TRBV6-3; j_call: TRBJ1-5; clone_size: .; cdr3_length: 15; d_call: TRBD1
cdr3_aa: CASSLTGRDSNQPQHF; cdr3_nt: TGTGCCAGCAGTCTCACCGGCCGGGATAGCAATCAGCCCCAGCATTTT; v_call: TRBV28; j_call: TRBJ1-5; clone_size: .; cdr3_length: 16; d_call: .